This is a list of T cell receptor beta chains from one sample in a study of T cells after yellow fever vaccination. In TCRdb, the 5' RACE reads were re-called with MiXCR into one record per CDR3 protein. The sample consists of roughly 520,000 distinct CDR3 sequences, 20% to 25% of them appearing once. Specimen: PBMCs, collected less than 25 days after the first yellow fever vaccination. The receptors were gathered from a young man who received the YFV17D yellow fever vaccine. Each CDR3 is given with its conserved first and last residue. D genes are given only for firm matches. Not all rows give a size; the values are once, few, many and, for expanded clones, a class.

j_call v_call clone_size d_call cdr3_length cdr3_nt cdr3_aa
TRBJ2-3 TRBV28 few TRBD2 16 TGTGCCAGCAGTGGCGACGGGCGGGGGTACACAGATACGCAGTATTTT CASSGDGRGYTDTQYF
TRBJ2-4 TRBV11-2 . . 14 TGTGCCAGCAGCCAGGGTGCAGCCAAAAACATTCAGTACTTC CASSQGAAKNIQYF
TRBJ1-2 TRBV4-2 . . 14 TGTGCCAGCAGCCAAGATAAAGGCAGGTATGGCTACACCTTC CASSQDKGRYGYTF
TRBJ1-1 TRBV7-3 few . 15 TGTGCCAGCAGCTTATCACCTGGGCCGAACACTGAAGCTTTCTTT CASSLSPGPNTEAFF
TRBJ2-1 TRBV5-1 . . 14 TGCGCCAGCAACCAACGATGGGGGGACAATGAGCGGTTCTTC CASNQRWGDNERFF
TRBJ2-1 TRBV20-1 few TRBD2 16 TGCAGTGCGCTTTCAATAGCGGGGGCCTTATTAAATGAGCAGTTCTTC CSALSIAGALLNEQFF
TRBJ1-1 TRBV10-3 few . 12 TGTGCCATCATGGGACAGAACACTGAAGCTTTCTTT CAIMGQNTEAFF
TRBJ2-7 TRBV4-3 few . 16 TGCGCCAGCAGCCAATCAGCGGGGACAGCATCCTACGAGCAGTACTTC CASSQSAGTASYEQYF
TRBJ2-3 TRBV20-1 . . 15 TGCAGTGCTAGAGTGGAGTTGACTAGCACAGATACGCAGTATTTT CSARVELTSTDTQYF
TRBJ1-1 TRBV7-2 few TRBD1 14 TGTGCCAGCAGCCCAGGGACAGCGGGCACTGAAGCTTTCTTT CASSPGTAGTEAFF
TRBJ2-3 TRBV7-3 few TRBD2 17 TGTGCCAGCAGCTCGGAACGCGAGCGGGGGGGCCCGAATACGCAGTATTTT CASSSERERGGPNTQYF
TRBJ2-7 TRBV7-9 . . 14 TGTGCCAGCAGCTTAGTGGGGACCCCCAACGAGCAGTACTTC CASSLVGTPNEQYF
TRBJ1-5 TRBV15 few TRBD1 15 TGTGCCACCAGCGACCGACAGGGGCCCAATCAGCCCCAGCATTTT CATSDRQGPNQPQHF
TRBJ2-1 TRBV7-2 few . 14 TGTGCCAGCAGCTTCTTACGGTGGGGGAATGAGCAGTTCTTC CASSFLRWGNEQFF
TRBJ1-1 TRBV4-2 . . 17 TGTGCCAGCAGCCAAGTCTCTCTACAGGAGTCGAACACTGAAGCTTTCTTT CASSQVSLQESNTEAFF